Described below is a single T cell receptor beta chain sequence and its context. These data are taken from a study of blood T cell repertoires in COVID-19. Study details: Acute and convalescent COVID-19 samples came from the United States, Italy and Spain. Sources were T cells, B-cell-depleted T cells, or PBMCs; the material itself was cDNA or gDNA.

The V gene end was trimmed by 6 bases and the J gene end by 8 bases; junction bases not matched to a gene: 8. CDR3 length equals 13 residues. Under the authors' procedure: Using reference gene primer amplification, nucleated cell counts were estimated. TCRdb's copy holds only in-frame clones and misses some; the assay was immunoSEQ multiplex PCR. For V, J and clone size, that table is used; D and trimming come from the DNA. Here the sample spans around 270,000 clones, 75% to 90% being singletons. The sequence was collected from a young man with active or convalescent COVID-19. V and J are TRBV12-3 or TRBV12-4 and TRBJ1-2; 8 bases map to TRBD1. The sequencing sample was made of peripheral blood. As DNA, the CDR3 is TGTGCCAGCAGCTACGGACAGGGAGACGGCTACACCTTC. It yields the protein CASSYGQGDGYTF.